What follows is one TCR beta chain and its context. Its antigen is unknown. TCRdb re-analysed the 5' RACE reads in MiXCR, keeping a single row per CDR3 protein. This table holds approximately 300,000 distinct CDR3 sequences, 15% to 20% found once. This sample is drawn from a study of T-cell memory formation after mild COVID-19. Findings of the study overall: Mainly in CM and EM were contracting CD4+ clones; CD8+ were in EMRA.

There are 15 residues in the CDR3. Trimming took off 0 bases at V and 9 bases at J, with 15 bases between the two ends. Per germline, CDR1 LGHDT and CDR2 YNNKEL (reference sequence). Specimen: PBMCs or a T cell subset sorted from them (not recorded which). This chain uses TRBV3-1 with TRBJ1-3; D ambiguous. The receptor comes from a man younger than 30 who had mild COVID-19 (a few samples of this study predate the infection). Cell type and time point are not known. CDR3 sequence reads: CASSQEVWVESTIYF. The CDR3 nucleotides read TGTGCCAGCAGCCAAGAGGTGTGGGTTGAGAGCACCATATATTTT.